This TCR beta chain was documented in a study of CD8 T cells in ankylosing spondylitis. General study results and limits: From matched ankylosing spondylitis synovial fluid, disease-linked clones were reportedly recovered at significantly enriched levels. The disease-linked clones had a CD8+ phenotype and low blood frequencies. Eight or nine highly homologous variants made up a TCR beta motif that seemed to typify ankylosing spondylitis blood.

Comment on this clonotype: Its target is unknown.

The ends were cut back, 8 bases at V and 5 bases at J, with 9 bases in the middle. Germline V gene data show CDR1 as PRHDT and CDR2 as FYEKMQ (reference sequence). The length of the CDR3 is 11 residues. The authors made TCR beta libraries by quantitative 5'-RACE with molecular barcodes. One entry per CDR3 protein results from TCRdb running MiXCR on the 5' RACE reads. The sample holds 150,000 or so distinct CDR3 sequences, approximately 9% seen once. This receptor was identified in a female donor with ankylosing spondylitis or in good health (not recorded which). The sequenced material came from blood, either unsorted or a sorted T cell fraction (not recorded which). The chain joins TRBV13 to TRBJ2-5, with D possibly matching TRBD2 (5 bases). In DNA, the CDR3 is TGTGCCAGCCGGGATGGGGAGACCCAGTACTTC. Its protein product is CASRDGETQYF.